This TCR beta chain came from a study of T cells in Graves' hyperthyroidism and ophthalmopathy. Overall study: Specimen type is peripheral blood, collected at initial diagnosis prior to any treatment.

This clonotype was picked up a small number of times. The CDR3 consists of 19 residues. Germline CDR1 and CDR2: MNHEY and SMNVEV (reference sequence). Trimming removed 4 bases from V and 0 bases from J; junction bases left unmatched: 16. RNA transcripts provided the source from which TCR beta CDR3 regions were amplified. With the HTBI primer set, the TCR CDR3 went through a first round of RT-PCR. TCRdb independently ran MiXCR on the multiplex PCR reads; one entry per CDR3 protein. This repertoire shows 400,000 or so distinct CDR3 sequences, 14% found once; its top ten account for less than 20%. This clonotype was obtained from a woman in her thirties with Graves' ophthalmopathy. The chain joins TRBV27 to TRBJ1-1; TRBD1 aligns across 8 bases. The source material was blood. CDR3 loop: CASSSTTGVRGRMNTEAFF. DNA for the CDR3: TGTGCCAGCAGTTCGACGACAGGGGTCAGGGGGAGAATGAACACTGAAGCTTTCTTT.